This T cell receptor (beta chain) is drawn from a study of T cells in Graves' hyperthyroidism and ophthalmopathy. Overall study findings and caveats: Most expanded thyroid clonotypes above 0.001 recurred in blood. In the analysis, a 13 V-J model separated ophthalmopathy from stable hyperthyroidism.

This clonotype showed up many times. Its antigen is unidentified. The trim removed 0 bases at V and 4 bases at J, leaving 3 bases unmatched. This CDR3 region has 15 residues. Germline loops: CDR1 SGDLS, CDR2 YYNGEE. These patients, aged 18 to 65, had recently diagnosed hyperthyroidism lasting under 2 months. Uncontrolled infections, other autoimmune diseases, pregnancy or lactation led to exclusion of patients. Amplification yielded TCR beta CDR3 regions, with RNA transcripts as the source. The HTBI set primed first-round TCR CDR3 RT-PCR. MiXCR, run by TCRdb on the multiplex PCR reads, gives a single entry per CDR3 protein. The sample consists of a few hundred thousand distinct CDR3 sequences, 15% to 17% of them appearing once.

The sequenced sample was blood. The clonotype originates from a woman aged 25 to 39 with Graves' hyperthyroidism. The V gene is TRBV9, the J gene TRBJ2-1, with 8 positions matching TRBD1. CDR3 DNA: TGTGCCAGCAGCGTAGAGGGACAGGATTACAATGAGCAGTTCTTC. It codes for CASSVEGQDYNEQFF.